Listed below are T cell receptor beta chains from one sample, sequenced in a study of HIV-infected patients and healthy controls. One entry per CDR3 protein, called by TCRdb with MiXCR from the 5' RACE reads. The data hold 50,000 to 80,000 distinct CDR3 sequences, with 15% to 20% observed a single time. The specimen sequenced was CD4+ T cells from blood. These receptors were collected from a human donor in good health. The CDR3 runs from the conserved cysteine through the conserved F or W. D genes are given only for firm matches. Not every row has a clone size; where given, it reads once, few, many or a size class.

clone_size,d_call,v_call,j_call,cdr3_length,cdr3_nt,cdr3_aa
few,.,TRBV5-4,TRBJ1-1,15,TGTGCCAGCAGCTGGAAACAGGGCTCGAACACTGAAGCTTTCTTT,CASSWKQGSNTEAFF
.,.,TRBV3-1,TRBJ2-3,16,TGTGCCAGCAGCCAAGACTCGCTGATATCTGCAGATACGCAGTATTTT,CASSQDSLISADTQYF
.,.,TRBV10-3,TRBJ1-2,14,TGTGCCATCAGTGCCCCCGGGGGGGACTATGGCTACACCTTC,CAISAPGGDYGYTF
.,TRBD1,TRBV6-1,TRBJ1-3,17,TGTGCCAGCCGAGTCCAAAATCAGGGGGGATCTGGAAACACCATATATTTT,CASRVQNQGGSGNTIYF
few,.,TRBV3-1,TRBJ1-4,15,TGTGCCAGCAGCCAAGGGGCAGGGATAGATGAAAAACTGTTTTTT,CASSQGAGIDEKLFF
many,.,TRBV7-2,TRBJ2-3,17,TGTGCCAGCAGTCCCGGGACTTCCTCCCAAATGACAGATACGCAGTATTTT,CASSPGTSSQMTDTQYF
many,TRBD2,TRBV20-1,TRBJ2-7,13,TGCAGTGCTCAGACTAGCGGGAGCCACGAGCAGTACTTC,CSAQTSGSHEQYF
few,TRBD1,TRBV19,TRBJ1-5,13,TGTGCCAGTGTCGGTACAGGGGTTCAGCCCCAGCATTTT,CASVGTGVQPQHF
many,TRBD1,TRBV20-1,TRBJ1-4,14,TGCAGTGCTAAGGGGGCCCTTTCCAGTGAAAAACTGTTTTTT,CSAKGALSSEKLFF
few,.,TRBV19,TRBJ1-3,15,TGTGCCAGTAGTTTGACGGCCCTCTCTGGAAACACCATATATTTT,CASSLTALSGNTIYF
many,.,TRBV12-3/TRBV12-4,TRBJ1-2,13,TGTGCCAGCAGTTTAGTTGATAACTATGGCTACACCTTC,CASSLVDNYGYTF
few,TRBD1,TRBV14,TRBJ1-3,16,TGTGCCAGCAGCCGACAAACGGACAGGGATGGAAACACCATATATTTT,CASSRQTDRDGNTIYF
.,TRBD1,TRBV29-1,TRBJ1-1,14,TGCAGCGTTGAAGGGGACAGCATGAACACTGAAGCTTTCTTT,CSVEGDSMNTEAFF
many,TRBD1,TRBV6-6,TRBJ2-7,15,TGTGCCAGCGGCCGCGGTGGGACAGGGGCGTACGAGCAGTACTTC,CASGRGGTGAYEQYF
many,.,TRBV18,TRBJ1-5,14,TGTGCCAGCTCGGAAACAGGGAGCAATCAGCCCCAGCATTTT,CASSETGSNQPQHF
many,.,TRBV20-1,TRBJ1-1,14,TGCAGTGCTGCGAGTCAGGGGATAAACACTGAAGCTTTCTTT,CSAASQGINTEAFF
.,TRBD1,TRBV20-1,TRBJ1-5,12,TGCAGTGCTAGAAACAGGGGGGGGCCCCAGCATTTT,CSARNRGGPQHF
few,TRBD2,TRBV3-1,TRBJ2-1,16,TGTGCCAGCAGCCAAGCCGGGACTAGCGGGAGAGGAGAGCAGTTCTTC,CASSQAGTSGRGEQFF
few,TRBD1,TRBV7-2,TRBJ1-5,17,TGTGCCAGCAGCCGGACAGGGGGCCCTTATAGCAATCAGCCCCAGCATTTT,CASSRTGGPYSNQPQHF
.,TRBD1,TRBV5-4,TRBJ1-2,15,TGTGCCAGGAGCTTGGCACGACAGGGGGCGGATGGCTACACCTTC,CARSLARQGADGYTF
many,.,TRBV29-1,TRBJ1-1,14,TGCAGCGTTGAAACCCTCCTTTTAGGCACTGAAGCTTTCTTT,CSVETLLLGTEAFF
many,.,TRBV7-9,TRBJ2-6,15,TGTGCCAGCAGCCCGGATGGTTTTGGGGCCAACGTCCTGACTTTC,CASSPDGFGANVLTF
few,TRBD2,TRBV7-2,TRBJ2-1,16,TGTGCCAGCAGCTTGGGGACTAGCCCGTCCTACAATGAGCAGTTCTTC,CASSLGTSPSYNEQFF
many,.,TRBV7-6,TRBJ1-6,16,TGTGCCAGCAGCTTAGTTGGGGGAAATATTAATTCACCCCTCCACTTT,CASSLVGGNINSPLHF
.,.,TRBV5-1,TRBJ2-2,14,TGCGCCAGCACCGAAGGGAATGGGGCCGGGGAGCTGTTTTTT,CASTEGNGAGELFF
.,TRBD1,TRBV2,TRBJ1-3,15,TGTGCCAGCAGTGTGTCAGGGGGCCGGGGAAACACCATATATTTT,CASSVSGGRGNTIYF
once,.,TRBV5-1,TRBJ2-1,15,TGCGCCAGCAGCCTGGACCCCGGTTCCTACAATGAGCAGTTCTTC,CASSLDPGSYNEQFF
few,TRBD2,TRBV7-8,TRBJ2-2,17,TGTGCCAGCAGCCTACTAGCGGGAGGGCCGGCAGGCGGGGAGCTGTTTTTT,CASSLLAGGPAGGELFF
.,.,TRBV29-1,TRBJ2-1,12,TGCAGCGTCAGGGTTGCGGTCAATGAGCAGTTCTTC,CSVRVAVNEQFF
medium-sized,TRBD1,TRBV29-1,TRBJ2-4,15,TGCAGCGTAAATAGGGGGCCCGAAGCCAAAAACATTCAGTACTTC,CSVNRGPEAKNIQYF